This T cell receptor beta chain was obtained from a study of T cells in tuberculosis. The overall study: The T cells targeted glucose monomycolate, a mycobacterial lipid, via CD1B. IGRA-negative adolescents, IGRA-positive adolescents with latent tuberculosis and adults with active tuberculosis formed this South African cohort.

V was pared by 2 bases and J by 1 base, with 8 bases between. CDR1 and CDR2 from the germline V gene are SGHRS and YFSETQ. The CDR3 is made up of 14 amino acids. Produced via immunoSEQ multiplex PCR; TCRdb's table is partial and in-frame only. This repertoire shows under 40,000 clones, roughly 95% found once; its top ten account for approximately 8.1%. The clonotype comes from a donor aged 10-29 years with latent tuberculosis or without tuberculosis infection. The sequencing sample was made of PBMCs. The chain combines TRBV5-1 with TRBJ2-3, with no clear D. The CDR3 protein is CASSFSPGTDTQYF. In DNA, the CDR3 is TGCGCCAGCAGCTTCTCACCGGGCACAGATACGCAGTATTTT.